This T cell receptor (beta chain) was found in a study of blood T cells in healthy people across ages. Study results and limitations: Researchers said unsorted PBMCs prevented a conclusive naive versus antigen-experienced comparison.

Next came a second PCR, run for about 6 to 11 cycles, which used a sample-barcoded 5' primer along with a J-beta primer mix. A template-switch adaptor with 12 random nucleotides tagged each cDNA molecule. At least 2.5 million CDR3-containing paired-end reads were obtained per sample. MiXCR was run by TCRdb on the 5' RACE reads, yielding one entry per CDR3 protein. Here the sample spans fewer than 1,000,000 distinct CDR3 sequences, roughly 46% being singletons. This CDR3 is 20 amino acids long. The V and J ends lost 3 bases and 7 bases, in that order; junction bases with no gene match: 24. Germline V gene data show CDR1 as KGHDR and CDR2 as SFDVKD. Notes on this clonotype: Its antigen remains unknown.

This rearrangement joins TRBV24-1 to TRBJ2-7; 9 bases agree with TRBD2. This TCR was recovered from a man older than 75 in good health. The sequencing input was blood. The CDR3 protein is CATSDPDVVGSSGNWNEQYF. The CDR3 DNA reads TGTGCCACCAGTGATCCCGACGTAGTCGGTTCTAGCGGGAATTGGAATGAGCAGTACTTC.